Sequencing of this T cell receptor beta chain was carried out in a study of T cells after posttransplantation cyclophosphamide. Points from the study as a whole: Blood and skin or GI T cell repertoires showed limited TRB overlap. Recipient CMV seropositivity and CMV reactivation strongly tracked TRB clonality. Later blood repertoires were often dominated by clones from the donor CD8+ memory compartment.

By frequency in the sample, this clone is medium-sized (0.01 to 0.1%). Its antigen is unidentified. This CDR3 is 16 amino acids long. Germline CDR1 reads SGHTA; CDR2 reads FQGNSA. The V and J ends lost 6 bases and 4 bases, in that order; junction bases with no gene match: 9. Only in-frame clones appear in the TCRdb table, and some are missing; sequencing was by immunoSEQ multiplex PCR. There are thousands of clones in the sample, none observed a single time. Cyclophosphamide on days +3 and +4 followed busulfan-fludarabine conditioning and a marrow graft. This receptor was identified in a male patient in his sixties or seventies who received an allogeneic stem cell transplant from a related donor and was CMV-positive. T cells may partly derive from the graft donor. V is TRBV7-2 and J is TRBJ2-5; TRBD1 agrees at 12 bases. The sample in question was PBMCs, obtained after allogeneic stem cell transplant with posttransplant cyclophosphamide. The CDR3 DNA reads TGTGCCAGCAGGCCTACCGGGACAGGGGGCGCAGAGACCCAGTACTTC. Its translation: CASRPTGTGGAETQYF.